This TCR beta chain comes out of a study of cytomegalovirus exposure and HLA in healthy donors (dated by TCRdb to about 2017). The study in broad terms: An earlier analysis of approximately 640 of the donors reported about 290 Gb of sequence data and approximately 110 million unique TCR beta sequences from 150 million to 200 million T cells. An early release that covered fewer than 800 HLA-typed donors contained around 300 gigabases of sequencing data and roughly 84 million unique TCR sequences. Of the 300 to 500 genotyped donors, 75% to 85% were placed in the genetic ancestry cluster associated with self-reported Caucasian donors. The study aimed to test whether signatures of past pathogen exposure could be identified by cataloging public T cell receptors. The T cell repertoires of some 670 subjects were profiled by immunosequencing and related to cytomegalovirus serostatus. In addition to the first cohort of 666 subjects, a separate validation cohort of 120 different subjects was used. To predict cytomegalovirus infection status, the study brought together high-throughput TCR immunosequencing, statistical association of individual TCRs with disease status, and machine learning. In a later analysis, previously published TCR beta repertoires from about 670 donors were re-analyzed and high-resolution HLA genotyping was added so that TCR occurrence patterns could be studied. The later analysis used no new phenotypic data to find candidate immune exposures, relying instead on TCR beta sequences and their occurrence across donors. An earlier analysis of about 600 of the donors used high-throughput TCR beta sequencing to judge whether each TCR beta V gene segment behaved as functional or pseudogenic. Donor age, sex, ethnicity and CMV serostatus were collected together with the repertoire data. A later genetic analysis took genome-wide SNP genotypes for about 55% of the 666 donors and used that subset as a discovery cohort. All discovery cohort repertoires had been generated using a single sequencing platform. HLA typing included class I and class II loci at four-digit resolution. Typing coverage differed by locus: A, B, C, DRB1 and DQB1 were typed in roughly 620-630 donors, DQA1 in approximately 520, DPA1 in over 600, and DPB1 in 472. Five DR-DQ haplotypes were treated as single units for association and clustering because of strong linkage in the cohort. On average, roughly 200,000 unique TCR beta nucleotide sequences were sequenced per donor among 350 to 400 genotyped donors of the cohort, with around 19% of those sequences being non-productive. Results and caveats for the whole study, not just this receptor: Some IMGT-functional V segments, including TRBV6-2 and TRBV6-3, could not be distinguished by the 87-base-pair reads and were therefore excluded. At a false discovery rate of 0.05, a later analysis linked about 17,000 TCR beta sequences to specific HLA alleles. In an earlier analysis of approximately 590 of the donors, most TCR beta V segments appeared in productive rearrangements about 90% or about 30% of the time, broadly matching IMGT annotations. In this cohort, only TCR beta chains were sequenced, and detectable features were limited by the absence of alpha or paired-chain data. A total of fewer than 200 TCR beta chains were listed by the study as associated with cytomegalovirus. Most TCR sequences were seen in very few donors, while some public TCRs were found in many individuals. According to a later analysis, most CMV-associated TCR beta chains appeared to be HLA-restricted, and the HLA associations seemed to be driven largely by CMV exposure. Roughly uniform sequencing depth across donors was assumed in presence/absence analyses, although this assumption may not hold. The authors suggested that the approach could potentially be generalized to other disease states and immunological phenotypes. A group of highly shared sequence variants was considered likely to be a technical artifact of the sequencing pipeline. When HLA alleles, especially DR and DQ, strongly co-occurred, TCR associations were difficult to assign to individual alleles. The earlier analysis of 587 of the donors excluded about 16 rarely observed V segments, including chromosome 9 orphons, because counts were too low. In a later analysis, HLA-associated TCR beta chains were found to be more clonally expanded and to have lower generation probabilities than equally common non-associated chains. A further reported finding was that TCR beta sequences accurately predicted the HLA-A and HLA-B alleles for most subjects in the first cohort. Correlated functional status among segregating V segments might reflect linkage disequilibrium, but an unknown experimental factor could not be ruled out. Cytomegalovirus status was reported to be diagnosed by the classifier with high specificity and sensitivity in both the original and validation cohorts. In a later analysis, TCR association rates were found to vary across HLA loci, with the most associated TCRs seen for DRB1 alleles and the fewest for HLA-C alleles. Because HLA typing was missing for some donors at each locus, association tests included only the typed subset. An association between a missense DCLRE1C variant and V-gene and J-gene trimming of TCR beta chains was found in a later genetic analysis and replicated in an independent cohort. A few of the identified cytomegalovirus-associated TCR beta chains were confirmed in vitro to be specific for cytomegalovirus antigens. Several of the top co-occurrence clusters appeared to be linked to parvovirus B19, influenza, CMV and Epstein-Barr virus, according to a later analysis. Immune exposure information for the cohort was limited to CMV serostatus. Compared with the approximately 670-donor mean, donors in an Asian-associated ancestry cluster had fewer N-insertions in productive TCRs, according to a later genetic analysis.

Concerning this clone: Its antigen is currently not known. Per-nucleotide qualities are absent, and no much larger clonotype sits a single base away.

The cohort consisted of some 670 healthy bone marrow donors. At the time of sampling, every cohort member was nominally healthy, though immune exposures that went unrecorded were likely present. The donor was CMV seropositive and belonged to the group of 250 to 300 seropositive cohort members. A peripheral blood sample was provided by each donor, and peripheral blood mononuclear cells were used for TCR beta sequencing. The Qiagen DNeasy Blood Extraction Kit was used to extract genomic DNA from the blood cell samples. Including cysteine and phenylalanine, the CDR3 has 13 amino acids. The entry retains the CDR3 DNA only, 39 bases that are in frame from base 1. V is cut by 2 bases and J by 9 bases, and the space between the germline ends is 11 bases. Reading the germline V gene gives CDR1 MDHEN and CDR2 SYDVKM. Library preparation was by the immunoSEQ multiplex PCR assay. For the multiplex PCR, a mixture combining 60 forward primers for TCR Vbeta segments and 13 reverse primers for TCR Jbeta segments was used. The CDR3 region of rearranged TCR beta genes was amplified from genomic DNA by a multiplex PCR assay. On the Illumina HiSeq System, the amplified TCR beta libraries were sequenced as 87-base-pair reads. The original pipeline was this. A later analysis tallied around 82 million unique TCR beta chains across the 666 repertoires, and around 10 million of those chains were shared by two or more donors. Raw reads were error-corrected and collapsed into unique sequences by a nearest-neighbor algorithm in which closely related sequences were merged to remove PCR and sequencing errors. Alignment of CDR3 sequences to IMGT reference sequences was used to assign V, D and J gene segments. For a sequence to be retained, at least a six-nucleotide match to both a V gene segment and a J gene segment was required. A rearrangement was called productive if the CDR3 had no stop codons and remained in frame with V and J, and every other rearrangement was called non-productive. Following IMGT convention, CDR3 was defined as the stretch from the second conserved V-encoded cysteine to the conserved J-encoded phenylalanine. The earlier analysis of more than 450 of the donors excluded sequences that lacked an unambiguous match to a single V gene segment. In an earlier analysis of some 590 of the donors, V segments were called functional above 56.7% productive rearrangements and were called segregating when the between-donor standard deviation exceeded 5%. To diagnose cytomegalovirus status from the catalog of TCR beta chain sequences, a statistical classification framework was built. In a later analysis, V and J genes were assigned by comparing TCR nucleotide sequences against IMGT/GENE-DB human TR gene sequences. The TCRdist pipeline was used in a later analysis to assign CDR3 sequences and most-parsimonious VDJ recombination scenarios. In a later analysis, each TCR beta chain was defined by its CDR3 amino acid sequence together with its V-gene family, and reads without a unique V-gene family were excluded. In a later analysis, around 650 highly shared, low-generation-probability nucleotide sequences were removed to address suspected cross-contamination and a sequencing artifact. In a later analysis, a clonal expansion index was calculated for each public chain from normalized within-repertoire ranks of inferred template counts. A later analysis computed generation probabilities with a VDJ recombination model fitted to out-of-frame rearrangements, and checked the results against IGoR. A later analysis scored TCR-TCR, TCR-HLA and TCR-CMV co-occurrence with hypergeometric tests, applying a repertoire-size bias correction to TCR pairs. False discovery rates were estimated in a later analysis by permuting HLA or CMV assignments 20 times. In a later analysis, co-occurring TCRs were grouped with DBSCAN, and TCRdist sequence similarity was added when clustering was performed within HLA-allele-positive subsets. Repertoires with fewer than 30,000 or more than 120,000 public chains were left out of co-occurrence clustering, as were about five repertoires with anomalous nucleotide sharing. In its TCRdb copy, this immuneACCESS table keeps in-frame sequences only and misses some clones. Where compared with another copy, unresolved V genes explain less than half of these, and the others have no known cause. The D gene and trimming were derived from the DNA, and the V and J assignments and clone size from that table. For this sample there are over 100,000 clones; around 84% appear just once. Together, the top ten hold roughly 22% of the sample.

The clonotype comes from a man aged 25 to 40 in good health and CMV-seropositive. Rearrangement joined TRBV28 to TRBJ2-1, with no confident D gene call. Material for sequencing was PBMCs. The DNA sequence follows: TGTGCCAGCAGTTTAGCTGTTCCGGGTGAGCAGTTCTTC. It specifies CASSLAVPGEQFF.